This T cell receptor beta chain was recorded in a study of CD4 T cells in relation to SARS-CoV-2 and coronaviruses. Repertoires were generated with immunoSEQ multiplex PCR, while TCRdb's copy carries only in-frame clones and drops some. The sample records about 60,000 clones, about 90% being singletons. This CDR3 region has 12 residues. CDR1 is MNHEY, CDR2 SVGAGI, per germline. Trimming shortened V by 9 bases and J by 1 base, and 10 bases separated the two germline ends. To note about this clone: No antigen is known for it.

Study-wide findings and caveats: Samples before the pandemic and after infection were not matched within any donor.

This chain uses TRBV6-5 with TRBJ2-7; tentatively, D is TRBD1 (6 bases). Sequencing was done on a sample of naive CD4+ T cells from PBMCs. Noted subset: naive CD4+ T cells isolated by negative enrichment. This TCR was recovered from an adult with COVID-19. CDR3 protein: CASRQESYEQYF. CDR3 nucleotides: TGTGCCAGTAGACAGGAGTCCTACGAGCAGTACTTC.